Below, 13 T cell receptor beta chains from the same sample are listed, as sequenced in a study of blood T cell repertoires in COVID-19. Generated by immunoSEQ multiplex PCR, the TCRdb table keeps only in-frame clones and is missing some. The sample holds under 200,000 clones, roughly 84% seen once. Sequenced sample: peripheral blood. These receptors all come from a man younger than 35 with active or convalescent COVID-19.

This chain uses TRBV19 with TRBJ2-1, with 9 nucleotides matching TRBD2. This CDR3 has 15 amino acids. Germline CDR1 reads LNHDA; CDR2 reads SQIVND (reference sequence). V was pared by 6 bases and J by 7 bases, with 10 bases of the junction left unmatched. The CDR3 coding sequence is TGTGCCAGTAGCATTAGCGGGGGAACACTAAATGAGCAGTTCTTC. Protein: CASSISGGTLNEQFF.

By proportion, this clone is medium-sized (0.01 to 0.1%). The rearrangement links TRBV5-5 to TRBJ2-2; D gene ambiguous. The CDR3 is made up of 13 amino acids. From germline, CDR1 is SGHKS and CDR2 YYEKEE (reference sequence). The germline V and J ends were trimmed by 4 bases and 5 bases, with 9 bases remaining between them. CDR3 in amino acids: CASSPPRTGELFF. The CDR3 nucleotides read TGTGCCAGCAGCCCGCCTCGGACCGGGGAGCTGTTTTTT.

CDR3 in DNA: TGTGCCAGCAGTGAAGAGCTAGCGGGGCCCGGGGGCCCAGATACGCAGTATTTT. Amino acid sequence: CASSEELAGPGGPDTQYF. The V and J genes are TRBV6-1 and TRBJ2-3; TRBD2 matches at 9 bases. Per germline, CDR1 MNHNS and CDR2 SASEGT. V dropped 1 base and J dropped 4; count of bases not matched to a gene: 12. The CDR3 spans 18 residues.

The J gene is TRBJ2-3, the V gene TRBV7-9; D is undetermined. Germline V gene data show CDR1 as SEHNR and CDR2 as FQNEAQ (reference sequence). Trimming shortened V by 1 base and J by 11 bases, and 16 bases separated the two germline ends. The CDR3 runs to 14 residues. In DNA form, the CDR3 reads TGTGCCAGCAGCTTAGAGGAGTCCCTTAGAGGGCAGTATTTT. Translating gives CASSLEESLRGQYF.

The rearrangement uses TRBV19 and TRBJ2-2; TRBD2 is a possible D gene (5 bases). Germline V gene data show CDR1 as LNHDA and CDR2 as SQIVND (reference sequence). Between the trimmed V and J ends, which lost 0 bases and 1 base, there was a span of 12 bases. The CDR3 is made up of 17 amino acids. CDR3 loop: CASSIDRGPLNTGELFF. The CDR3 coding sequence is TGTGCCAGTAGTATAGATAGAGGGCCCCTGAACACCGGGGAGCTGTTTTTT.

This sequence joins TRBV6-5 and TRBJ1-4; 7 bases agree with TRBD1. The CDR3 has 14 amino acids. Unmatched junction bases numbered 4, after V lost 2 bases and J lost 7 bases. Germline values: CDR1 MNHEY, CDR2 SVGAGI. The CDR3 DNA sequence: TGTGCCAGCAGTTACCGCGACAGGGCTGAAAAACTGTTTTTT. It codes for CASSYRDRAEKLFF.

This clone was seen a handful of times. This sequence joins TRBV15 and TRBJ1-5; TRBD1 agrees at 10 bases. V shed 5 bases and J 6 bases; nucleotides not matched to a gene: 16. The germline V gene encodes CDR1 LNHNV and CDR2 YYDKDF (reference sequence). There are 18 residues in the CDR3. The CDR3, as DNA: TGTGCCACCAGCTCACAGTTCGAGGACAGGGGGTTCGGTCAGCCCCAGCATTTT. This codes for CATSSQFEDRGFGQPQHF.

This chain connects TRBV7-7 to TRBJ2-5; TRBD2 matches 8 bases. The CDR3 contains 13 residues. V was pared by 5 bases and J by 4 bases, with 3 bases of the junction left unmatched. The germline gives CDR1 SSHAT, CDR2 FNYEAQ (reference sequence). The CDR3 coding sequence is TGTGCCAGCAGCCCCGGGGGGGCAGAGACCCAGTACTTC. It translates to CASSPGGAETQYF.

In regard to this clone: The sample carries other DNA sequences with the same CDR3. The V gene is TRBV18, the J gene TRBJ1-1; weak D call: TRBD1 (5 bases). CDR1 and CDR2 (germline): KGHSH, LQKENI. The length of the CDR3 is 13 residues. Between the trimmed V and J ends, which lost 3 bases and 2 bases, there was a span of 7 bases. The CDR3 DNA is TGTGCCAGCTCACCCACAGGCAACACTGAAGCTTTCTTT. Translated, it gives CASSPTGNTEAFF.

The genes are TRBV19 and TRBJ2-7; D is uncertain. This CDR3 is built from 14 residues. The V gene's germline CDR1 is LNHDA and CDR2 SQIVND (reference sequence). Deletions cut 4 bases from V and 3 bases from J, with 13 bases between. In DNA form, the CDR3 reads TGTGCCAGTAGTAGGAGTGGTATCAACTACGAGCAGTACTTC. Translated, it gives CASSRSGINYEQYF.

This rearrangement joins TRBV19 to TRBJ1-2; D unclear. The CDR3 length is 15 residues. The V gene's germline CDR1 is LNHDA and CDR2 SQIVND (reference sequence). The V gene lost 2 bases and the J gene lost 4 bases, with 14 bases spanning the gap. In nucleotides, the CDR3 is TGTGCCAGTAGTATATCTCCCACTATCGCCTATGGCTACACCTTC. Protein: CASSISPTIAYGYTF.

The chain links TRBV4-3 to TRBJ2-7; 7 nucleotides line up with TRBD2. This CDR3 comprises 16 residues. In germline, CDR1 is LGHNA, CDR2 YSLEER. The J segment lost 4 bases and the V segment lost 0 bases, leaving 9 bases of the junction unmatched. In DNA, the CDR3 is TGCGCCAGCAGCCAAGATCATCGGGGAGGGAAATACGAGCAGTACTTC. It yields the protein CASSQDHRGGKYEQYF.

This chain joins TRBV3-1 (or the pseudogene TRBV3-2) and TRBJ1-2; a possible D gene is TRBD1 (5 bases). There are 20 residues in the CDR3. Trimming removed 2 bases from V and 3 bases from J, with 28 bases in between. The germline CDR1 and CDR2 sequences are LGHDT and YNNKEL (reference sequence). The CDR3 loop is CASSQPMGGGRLIFDYGYTF. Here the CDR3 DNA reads TGTGCCAGCAGCCAACCCATGGGGGGAGGGCGACTGATTTTTGACTATGGCTACACCTTC.